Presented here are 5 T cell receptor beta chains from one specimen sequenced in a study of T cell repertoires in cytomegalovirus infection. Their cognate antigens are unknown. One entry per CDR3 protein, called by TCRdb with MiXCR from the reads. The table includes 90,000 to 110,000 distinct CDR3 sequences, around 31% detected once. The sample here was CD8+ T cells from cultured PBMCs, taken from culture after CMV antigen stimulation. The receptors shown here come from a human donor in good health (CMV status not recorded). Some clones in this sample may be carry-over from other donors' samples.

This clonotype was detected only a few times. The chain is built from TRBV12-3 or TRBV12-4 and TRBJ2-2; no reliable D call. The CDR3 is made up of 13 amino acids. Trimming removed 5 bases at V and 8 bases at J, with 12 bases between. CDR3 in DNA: TGTGCCAGCAGTCCCTATATATCTGGGGAGCTGTTTTTT. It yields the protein CASSPYISGELFF.

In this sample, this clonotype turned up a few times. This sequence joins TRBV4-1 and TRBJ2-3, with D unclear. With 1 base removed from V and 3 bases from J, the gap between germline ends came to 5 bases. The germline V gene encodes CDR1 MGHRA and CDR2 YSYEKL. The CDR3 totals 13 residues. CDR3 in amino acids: CASSQGRTDTQYF. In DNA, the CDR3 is TGCGCCAGCAGCCAAGGAAGAACAGATACGCAGTATTTT.

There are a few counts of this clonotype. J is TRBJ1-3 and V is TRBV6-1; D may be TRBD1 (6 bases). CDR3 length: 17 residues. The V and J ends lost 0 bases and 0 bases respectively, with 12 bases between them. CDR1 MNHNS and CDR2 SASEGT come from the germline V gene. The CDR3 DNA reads TGTGCCAGCAGTGAAGCGACCGGACAGAGCTCTGGAAACACCATATATTTT. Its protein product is CASSEATGQSSGNTIYF.

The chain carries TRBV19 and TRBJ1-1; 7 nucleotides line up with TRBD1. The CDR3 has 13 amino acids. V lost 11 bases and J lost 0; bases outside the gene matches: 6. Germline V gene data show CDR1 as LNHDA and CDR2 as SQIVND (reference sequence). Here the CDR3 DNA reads TGTGCCGCCTCGACAGGGTTGAACACTGAAGCTTTCTTT. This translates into CAASTGLNTEAFF.

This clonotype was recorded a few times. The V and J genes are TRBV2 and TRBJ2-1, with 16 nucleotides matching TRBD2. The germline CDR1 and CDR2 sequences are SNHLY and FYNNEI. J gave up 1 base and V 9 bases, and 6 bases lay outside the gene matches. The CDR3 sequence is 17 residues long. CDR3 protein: CARLGLAGGPSYNEQFF. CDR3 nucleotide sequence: TGTGCCAGGTTGGGACTAGCGGGGGGGCCTTCCTACAATGAGCAGTTCTTC.